A single T cell receptor beta chain is shown here with its context. V was clipped by 5 bases and J by 4 bases, with 12 bases between them. The CDR3 sequence is 13 residues long. The assay was immunoSEQ multiplex PCR, and TCRdb's table has in-frame clones only and misses some. The table has tens of thousands of clones, 82% seen once. This sample is part of a study of blood T cell repertoires in COVID-19. Study summary: Sites in the United States, Italy and Spain provided acute and convalescent COVID-19 samples.

Sequencing input: peripheral blood. This sequence was found in a human donor in a cohort sampled during active COVID-19. The chain recombines TRBV12-3 or TRBV12-4 with TRBJ2-7; D possibly corresponds to TRBD1 (6 bases). This chain's CDR3 is CASSPRQVYEQYF. CDR3 coding DNA: TGTGCCAGCAGTCCTCGACAGGTTTACGAGCAGTACTTC.